This T cell receptor beta chain was found in a study of blood T cell repertoires in COVID-19. On the study more broadly: PBMCs, B-cell-depleted T cells, or T cells were the source of the cDNA or gDNA that made up the material.

Authors' analysis steps: Nucleated cell counts were estimated from reference gene primer amplification. The data were produced by immunoSEQ multiplex PCR, yet TCRdb's version contains in-frame clones alone and is incomplete. The V and J calls and the clone size are those of that table, but D and trimming were determined from the DNA. The table has roughly 420,000 clones, around 87% seen once. Per germline, CDR1 KGHDR and CDR2 SFDVKD. J gave up 6 bases and V 5 bases, and 16 bases lay outside the gene matches. The CDR3 covers 17 residues. Ages ranged from about 18 to 90 years, with residence in 24 US areas.

This sequence was found in a woman aged 30 to 39 with acute COVID-19. The V gene is TRBV24-1, the J gene TRBJ2-7; 9 bases align to TRBD1. The material sequenced was PBMCs or T cells enriched from blood (not recorded which). The CDR3 region has the DNA TGTGCCACCAGTGCCCAGAGGACAGGGGACTTCGCGTCCGAGCAGTACTTC. It specifies CATSAQRTGDFASEQYF.